Following are 13 T cell receptor beta chains from one sample sequenced in a study of blood T cell repertoires in COVID-19 (dated by TCRdb to 2020 to 2021). Libraries were prepared through the immunoSEQ multiplex PCR assay. Here the immuneACCESS table is served through TCRdb, limited to in-frame sequences with V and J called. Missing clones are a known gap in these copies; in checked studies unresolved V genes cover under half, and the rest lacks a known reason. For this sample there are some 320,000 clones; 89% appear just once. The ten largest clonotypes hold approximately 5.5% of the sample. Sequencing was done on a sample of PBMCs or T cells enriched from blood (not recorded which). The origin of the receptors is a man aged 60 to 69 who had recovered from COVID-19.

This chain uses TRBV2 with TRBJ2-3; TRBD2 is a possible D gene (6 bases). V gave up 5 bases and J gave up 6 bases, with 9 bases separating them. This CDR3 region has 12 residues. Per germline, CDR1 SNHLY and CDR2 FYNNEI. DNA for the CDR3: TGTGCCAGCAGTTACAGCGGGGATACGCAGTATTTT. Amino acids: CASSYSGDTQYF.

The rearrangement joins TRBV7-2 to TRBJ1-6, with D uncertain. Trimming shortened V by 8 bases and J by 0 bases, and 5 bases separated the two germline ends. The germline V gene has CDR1 SGHTA and CDR2 FQGNSA. CDR3 size: 13 residues. CDR3 DNA sequence: TGTGCCAGCGGGAGCTCCTATAATTCACCCCTCCACTTT. Translation: CASGSSYNSPLHF.

This chain uses TRBV7-2 with TRBJ2-2; D may be TRBD1 (6 bases). The CDR3 contains 14 residues. The V gene's germline CDR1 is SGHTA and CDR2 FQGNSA. V lost 4 bases to trimming and J lost 6 bases, with 12 bases between them. Here the CDR3 DNA reads TGTGCCAGCAGCTCAGGGGTGGTGGCCGGGGAGCTGTTTTTT. This translates into CASSSGVVAGELFF.

J is TRBJ2-7 and V is TRBV28; TRBD1 matches 7 bases. The V segment lost 2 bases and the J segment 7 bases; nucleotides outside the gene matches: 2. The germline V gene has CDR1 MDHEN and CDR2 SYDVKM. This CDR3 contains 12 residues. CDR3 protein: CASSLLDREQYF. In DNA, the CDR3 is TGTGCCAGCAGTTTACTGGACAGGGAGCAGTACTTC.

The V and J genes are TRBV10-3 and TRBJ2-5; 10 bases align to TRBD2. The V gene's germline CDR1 is ENHRY and CDR2 SYGVKD. There are 17 residues in the CDR3. J gave up 5 bases and V 4 bases, and 13 bases lay outside the gene matches. CDR3 loop: CAISGDWSGRAGETQYF. The CDR3 coding sequence is TGTGCCATCAGTGGGGACTGGAGCGGGAGGGCCGGGGAGACCCAGTACTTC.

The chain combines TRBV18 with TRBJ2-7; 11 bases match TRBD2. V dropped 4 bases and J dropped 5; count of bases not matched to a gene: 19. Germline-derived CDR1 and CDR2 are KGHSH and LQKENI. The CDR3 runs to 19 residues. The chain's CDR3 is CASSQRTLAGEYGRNEQYF. The CDR3 DNA is TGTGCCAGCTCACAAAGGACACTAGCGGGAGAATACGGTAGAAACGAGCAGTACTTC.

This clone was seen at least ten times. V usage is TRBV19 and J usage is TRBJ2-7, with D perhaps matching TRBD1 (5 bases). CDR3 size: 12 residues. Per the germline V gene, CDR1 is LNHDA and CDR2 is SQIVND (reference sequence). The germline V and J ends were trimmed by 5 bases and 4 bases, with 9 bases remaining between them. CDR3: CASSGREYEQYF. As DNA, the CDR3 is TGTGCCAGTAGTGGCAGGGAATACGAGCAGTACTTC.

The V gene is TRBV24-1, the J gene TRBJ1-4; no clear D. V was cut by 3 bases and J by 8 bases, with 6 bases left in between. CDR1 and CDR2 from the germline V gene are KGHDR and SFDVKD. This CDR3 region has 12 residues. In nucleotides, the CDR3 is TGTGCCACCAGTGATGAGGGAGAAAAACTGTTTTTT. Its protein is CATSDEGEKLFF.

This clone has a single count. The same CDR3 also results from other DNA sequences found in this sample. The chain recombines TRBV5-1 with TRBJ2-1, with D perhaps matching TRBD2 (6 bases). V dropped 0 bases and J dropped 4 bases, with 8 bases sitting between them. CDR3 length: 14 residues. Germline values: CDR1 SGHRS, CDR2 YFSETQ. CDR3 residues: CASSLVRGYNEQFF. CDR3 DNA: TGCGCCAGCAGCTTGGTTCGGGGGTACAATGAGCAGTTCTTC.

The chain uses TRBV9 and TRBJ1-4; TRBD1 matches 7 bases. The ends lost 3 bases at V and 6 bases at J; junction bases unmatched: 5. Germline lookup yields CDR1 SGDLS and CDR2 YYNGEE. This CDR3 spans 14 amino acids. The CDR3 nucleotides are TGTGCCAGCAGCGCCGGGACAGAGGATGAAAAACTGTTTTTT. Protein product: CASSAGTEDEKLFF.

The chain carries TRBV7-6 and TRBJ1-4; 8 bases line up with TRBD1. With V trimmed by 2 bases and J by 7 bases, 6 bases remained unmatched. The CDR3 extends over 15 amino acids. CDR1 is SGHVS, CDR2 FNYEAQ, per germline. The CDR3 coding sequence is TGTGCCAGCAGCTTATCTAACACAGGGGGTGAAAAACTGTTTTTT. Translating gives CASSLSNTGGEKLFF.

This clone has only a few counts. The J gene is TRBJ1-3, the V gene TRBV5-1; D is uncertain. Trimming pared 1 base from V and 0 bases from J, leaving 11 bases between. The CDR3 spans 16 residues. Germline CDR1 and CDR2: SGHRS and YFSETQ. CDR3 bases: TGCGCCAGCAGCTTGAGGGAGCAGTCCTCTGGAAACACCATATATTTT. Its protein is CASSLREQSSGNTIYF. The full variable domain, with the rest looked up from reference TRBV5-1 and TRBJ1-3, is KAGVTQTPRYLIKTRGQQVTLSCSPISGHRSVSWYQQTPGQGLQFLFEYFSETQRNKGNFPGRFSGRQFSNSRSEMNVSTLELGDSALYLCASSLREQSSGNTIYFGEGSWLTVV.

A few counts support this clone. J is TRBJ2-1 and V is TRBV10-2; D uncertain. The CDR3 sequence is 13 residues long. From germline, CDR1 is WSHSY and CDR2 SAAADI. Between the trimmed V and J ends, which lost 1 base and 8 bases, there was a span of 9 bases. This CDR3 is CASSEFNADEQFF. The CDR3 region has the DNA TGCGCCAGCAGTGAGTTTAACGCGGATGAGCAGTTCTTC.